The 25 T cell receptor beta chains presented below share a single source sample, sequenced in a study of T cell clones after liver transplantation (dated by TCRdb to about 2019). The library was prepared using the immunoSEQ multiplex PCR assay. What TCRdb holds here is the immuneACCESS table cut down to in-frame rearrangements. Part of the clones is not present; checked against another copy, under half of the missing clones reflect an unresolved V gene, and the others are unexplained. The sample has around 75,000 clones on record, under 90% of them singletons. Over 2% of the sample lies in the top ten. The sequencing used CD4+ T cells from blood, collected around 48 months after liver transplant. The source is a human patient who received a liver transplant. A transplant means some T cells may be of graft donor rather than patient origin.

The chain recombines TRBV29-1 with TRBJ1-2; tentatively, D is TRBD1 (5 bases). The V gene's germline CDR1 is SQVTM and CDR2 ANQGSEA. The V end was cut by 4 bases, the J end by 5 bases, with 14 bases between. The CDR3 length is 13 residues. CDR3 in amino acids: CSVVLQGRYGYTF. CDR3 DNA sequence: TGCAGCGTTGTGTTGCAGGGCCGGTATGGCTACACCTTC.

The chain uses TRBV12-5 and TRBJ1-1; no definite D call. The CDR3 runs to 13 residues. Between the trimmed V and J ends, which lost 7 bases and 7 bases, there was a span of 16 bases. Germline V gene lookup returns CDR1 LGHNT and CDR2 FRNRAP. The CDR3 reads CASAPPGWNEAFF. CDR3 nucleotides: TGTGCTAGTGCCCCCCCCGGCTGGAATGAAGCTTTCTTT.

The V and J genes are TRBV6-5 and TRBJ1-2; D gene uncertain. V lost 0 bases to trimming and J lost 7 bases, with 12 bases between them. CDR1 MNHEY and CDR2 SVGAGI come from the germline V gene. The CDR3 extends over 14 amino acids. The CDR3 coding sequence is TGTGCCAGCAGTTACTCGACCAGGCGCGGTGGCTACACCTTC. It yields the protein CASSYSTRRGGYTF.

The rearrangement joins TRBV5-4 to TRBJ2-5, with TRBD1 as a possible D gene (6 bases). This CDR3 has 13 amino acids. The V and J ends lost 3 bases and 5 bases respectively, with 11 bases between them. Germline values: CDR1 SGHNT, CDR2 YYREEE (reference sequence). The CDR3 protein is CASSWDKEETQYF. DNA of the CDR3: TGTGCCAGCAGCTGGGACAAAGAGGAGACCCAGTACTTC.

The gene calls are TRBV13 and TRBJ2-3, with 8 bases lining up with TRBD2. CDR1 is PRHDT and CDR2 is FYEKMQ in the germline V gene (reference sequence). This CDR3 comprises 15 residues. Trimming at V came to 5 bases and at J to 3 bases, leaving 7 bases not matched to a gene. The CDR3 is CASSPRGAGTDTQYF. CDR3 DNA: TGTGCCAGCAGCCCGCGGGGGGCGGGGACAGATACGCAGTATTTT.

The chain combines TRBV7-2 with TRBJ2-3; TRBD1 or TRBD2 may be the D gene (5 bases each). V was shortened by 7 bases and J by 5 bases, with 13 bases between the two germline ends. The CDR3 loop spans 13 amino acids. The germline V gene has CDR1 SGHTA and CDR2 FQGNSA. The CDR3 reads CASTRVRGDTQYF. Written as DNA, the CDR3 is TGTGCCAGCACGCGGGTGAGGGGAGATACGCAGTATTTT.

This clone was seen just once. The chain couples TRBV28 to TRBJ2-2, with TRBD2 matching over 10 bases. Germline loops: CDR1 MDHEN, CDR2 SYDVKM. The CDR3 has 17 amino acids. Trimming at V came to 5 bases and at J to 2 bases, leaving 8 bases not matched to a gene. This chain's CDR3 is CASSNLLAGINTGELFF. In DNA form, the CDR3 reads TGTGCCAGCAGTAACCTACTAGCGGGAATTAACACCGGGGAGCTGTTTTTT.

The V and J genes are TRBV7-9 and TRBJ1-2; no firm D call. CDR1 is SEHNR, CDR2 FQNEAQ, per germline (reference sequence). V was cut by 5 bases and J by 7 bases, with 14 bases left in between. This CDR3 contains 13 residues. Written as DNA, the CDR3 is TGTGCCAGCAGCCCGACTGCTATAGCTGGCTACACCTTC. Amino acids: CASSPTAIAGYTF.

The V gene is TRBV7-9, the J gene TRBJ2-1; D is tentatively TRBD1 or TRBD2 (5 bases each). In germline, CDR1 is SEHNR, CDR2 FQNEAQ (reference sequence). V lost 1 base to trimming and J lost 8 bases, with 21 bases between them. The CDR3 consists of 17 residues. The CDR3 sequence is CASSLGGRGVHRYEQFF. CDR3 DNA sequence: TGTGCCAGCAGCTTAGGAGGTCGAGGGGTACATCGTTATGAGCAGTTCTTC.

This chain uses TRBV2 with TRBJ2-1; 9 nucleotides align to TRBD1. Germline CDR1 and CDR2: SNHLY and FYNNEI. CDR3 length: 14 residues. The trim removed 10 bases at V and 8 bases at J, leaving 12 bases unmatched. The CDR3: CATDRDRVGDEQFF. The CDR3 DNA is TGTGCCACTGACCGGGACAGGGTGGGGGATGAGCAGTTCTTC. Supplemented by reference TRBV2 and TRBJ2-1, the full variable domain reads EPEVTQTPSHQVTQMGQEVILRCVPISNHLYFYWYRQILGQKVEFLVSFYNNEISEKSEIFDDQFSVERPDGSNFTLKIRSTKLEDSAMYFCATDRDRVGDEQFFGPGTRLTVL.

The genes are TRBV30 and TRBJ2-1; D is perhaps TRBD2 (5 bases). Germline CDR1 and CDR2: GTSNPN and SVGIG (reference sequence). Trimming left V 0 bases short and J 2 bases short, with 11 bases between. CDR3 length: 15 amino acids. The CDR3 spells CAWSVGRRPYNEQFF. DNA of the CDR3: TGTGCCTGGAGTGTAGGGCGGAGGCCCTACAATGAGCAGTTCTTC.

The chain is built from TRBV28 and TRBJ1-2, with 7 positions matching TRBD1. Trimming at V came to 1 base and at J to 8 bases, leaving 1 base not matched to a gene. The CDR3 has 12 amino acids. In germline, CDR1 is MDHEN, CDR2 SYDVKM. CDR3 protein: CASSLYRGGYTF. CDR3 nucleotides: TGTGCCAGCAGTTTATACAGGGGAGGCTACACCTTC.

In its sample, this clone was seen many times. In the same sample, other DNA sequences code for this CDR3. This chain links TRBV7-2 with TRBJ2-1; 8 bases fit TRBD2. This CDR3 has 12 amino acids. The trim removed 4 bases at V and 9 bases at J, leaving 2 bases unmatched. The germline V gene has CDR1 SGHTA and CDR2 FQGNSA. The CDR3 protein is CASSSGGVEQFF. The CDR3 DNA follows: TGTGCCAGCAGCTCGGGAGGGGTTGAGCAGTTCTTC.

This clone showed up just once. The chain couples TRBV5-1 to TRBJ1-2, with 9 bases matching TRBD1. Germline V gives CDR1 SGHRS, CDR2 YFSETQ. The CDR3 length is 14 residues. V shed 0 bases and J 8 bases; nucleotides not matched to a gene: 5. This CDR3 reads CASSLGTGDWGYTF. The DNA of the CDR3 is TGCGCCAGCAGCTTGGGGACAGGGGATTGGGGCTACACCTTC.

The chain carries TRBV30 and TRBJ2-2, with D possibly matching TRBD1 (6 bases). Germline V CDR1 and CDR2: GTSNPN, SVGIG (reference sequence). There are 13 residues in the CDR3. Trimming left V 7 bases short and J 0 bases short, with 9 bases between. CDR3 protein: CASGTPNTGELFF. The CDR3 DNA is TGTGCCTCCGGGACACCGAACACCGGGGAGCTGTTTTTT.

This sequence joins TRBV14 and TRBJ2-3, with 7 positions matching TRBD2. Germline-derived CDR1 and CDR2 are SGHDN and FVKESK. V gave up 4 bases and J gave up 9 bases; unmatched junction bases: 4. The CDR3 has 12 residues. CDR3 bases: TGTGCCAGCAGCCGCACCGGGGGGACGCAGTATTTT. It encodes CASSRTGGTQYF.

This chain connects TRBV19 to TRBJ1-4, with a tentative D call TRBD1 (6 bases). There are 15 residues in the CDR3. The V gene lost 8 bases and the J gene lost 3 bases, with 16 bases spanning the gap. CDR1 and CDR2 from the germline V gene are LNHDA and SQIVND (reference sequence). CDR3 in amino acids: CASSSGEYANEKLFF. DNA for the CDR3: TGTGCCAGTTCGTCAGGGGAGTATGCTAATGAAAAACTGTTTTTT.

The chain joins TRBV9 to TRBJ2-2; tentative D call: TRBD2 (6 bases). Germline CDR1 reads SGDLS; CDR2 reads YYNGEE. Trimming stripped 0 bases from V and 5 bases from J, with 17 bases between. The CDR3 covers 17 residues. The CDR3 DNA sequence: TGTGCCAGCAGCGTAGGGGTAAGGAGGGATTCTACCGGGGAGCTGTTTTTT. The encoded protein is CASSVGVRRDSTGELFF.

V usage is TRBV19 and J usage is TRBJ2-5, with TRBD2 matching over 11 bases. The V gene's germline CDR1 is LNHDA and CDR2 SQIVND (reference sequence). Trimming cost V 3 bases and J 1 base; bases outside gene matches: 4. CDR3 size: 16 residues. CDR3 nucleotides: TGTGCCAGTAGTATGAGTAGCGGGAGGGCCCAAGAGACCCAGTACTTC. This codes for CASSMSSGRAQETQYF. Using reference TRBV19 and TRBJ2-5 for the parts outside the CDR3, the full variable domain is DGGITQSPKYLFRKEGQNVTLSCEQNLNHDAMYWYRQDPGQGLRLIYYSQIVNDFQKGDIAEGYSVSREKKESFPLTVTSAQKNPTAFYLCASSMSSGRAQETQYFGPGTRLLVL.

The chain employs TRBV2 and TRBJ2-7, with 7 bases fitting TRBD1. The germline CDR1 and CDR2 sequences are SNHLY and FYNNEI. J lost 4 bases, V lost 4 bases, and 7 bases had no gene match. The CDR3 consists of 14 residues. The CDR3 loop reads CASSVDREDYEQYF. DNA of the CDR3: TGTGCCAGCAGTGTTGACAGGGAAGATTACGAGCAGTACTTC.

The CDR3 DNA is TGTGCCATCAGTGACGAGCGGGATTACAATGAGCAGTTCTTC. Its translation is CAISDERDYNEQFF. This chain links TRBV10-3 with TRBJ2-1, with 7 bases fitting TRBD2. The CDR3 extends over 14 amino acids. The V gene end was trimmed by 3 bases and the J gene end by 4 bases; junction bases not matched to a gene: 3. Germline V gene lookup returns CDR1 ENHRY and CDR2 SYGVKD.

This clone has a handful of counts. The chain employs TRBV6-5 and TRBJ2-7, with TRBD1 identical over 10 bases. The CDR3 consists of 15 residues. CDR1 and CDR2 (germline): MNHEY, SVGAGI. With V trimmed by 7 bases and J by 5 bases, 11 bases remained unmatched. The CDR3 region is CASTICRDRGHEQYF. The CDR3 nucleotides are TGTGCCAGCACGATATGCCGGGACAGGGGCCACGAGCAGTACTTC.

This clone appeared a single time. The chain has TRBV30 and TRBJ1-2, with 8 bases fitting TRBD1. The length of the CDR3 is 13 residues. Germline CDR1 is GTSNPN and CDR2 is SVGIG (reference sequence). V shed 5 bases and J 2 bases; nucleotides not matched to a gene: 4. For the CDR3, the DNA is TGTGCCTGGCAGGGGGCGAGGAACTATGGCTACACCTTC. It encodes CAWQGARNYGYTF.

This clone was counted once. CDR3: CASSYEGARTEAFF. CDR3 in DNA: TGTGCCAGCAGTTACGAGGGGGCGCGGACTGAAGCTTTCTTT. The rearrangement uses TRBV6-6 and TRBJ1-1; TRBD1 aligns across 7 bases. CDR1 is MNHNY and CDR2 is SVGAGI in the germline V gene (reference sequence). The CDR3 length is 14 residues. The V and J ends lost 2 bases and 5 bases, in that order; junction bases with no gene match: 5.

V and J are TRBV18 and TRBJ1-2; a possible D gene is TRBD1 (5 bases). Germline assignment: CDR1 KGHSH and CDR2 LQKENI. The V and J ends lost 6 bases and 8 bases respectively, with 16 bases between them. The CDR3 sequence is 13 residues long. The CDR3 sequence is CASSGRGDDGYTF. As DNA, the CDR3 is TGTGCCAGCTCCGGGCGAGGGGACGACGGCTACACCTTC.